The 10 T cell receptor beta chains presented below share a single source sample, sequenced in a study of T cell changes during pregnancy in multiple sclerosis. This table comes from immunoSEQ multiplex PCR, and its TCRdb copy is limited to in-frame clones, with some not included. This repertoire shows roughly 110,000 clones, about nine tenths found once; its top ten account for just under 0.8%. The input for sequencing was peripheral blood, taken in the third trimester of pregnancy. The receptors come from a female donor in good health, enrolled as a control in a pregnancy study.

The rearrangement links TRBV6-1 to TRBJ2-2, with D maybe TRBD1 (5 bases). Trimming cost V 5 bases and J 4 bases, with 14 bases left between them. Germline assignment: CDR1 MNHNS and CDR2 SASEGT. The CDR3 consists of 15 residues. CDR3 in amino acids: CASSPSTALTGELFF. DNA for the CDR3: TGTGCCAGCAGTCCTTCGACAGCCCTCACCGGGGAGCTGTTTTTT.

The rearrangement uses TRBV5-1 and TRBJ2-7; D is unclear. The germline V gene has CDR1 SGHRS and CDR2 YFSETQ. The CDR3 runs to 14 residues. Trimming cost V 0 bases and J 2 bases, with 9 bases left between them. CDR3 in amino acids: CASSLGSLAYEQYF. In DNA, the CDR3 is TGCGCCAGCAGCTTGGGTTCTCTAGCCTACGAGCAGTACTTC. The variable domain in full, with the rest retrieved from reference TRBV5-1 and TRBJ2-7, is KAGVTQTPRYLIKTRGQQVTLSCSPISGHRSVSWYQQTPGQGLQFLFEYFSETQRNKGNFPGRFSGRQFSNSRSEMNVSTLELGDSALYLCASSLGSLAYEQYFGPGTRLTVT.

The chain recombines TRBV7-2 with TRBJ2-5; 8 bases map to TRBD1. The junction had 14 bases not matched to a gene; V was cut back by 4 bases and J by 7 bases. Germline V CDR1 and CDR2: SGHTA, FQGNSA. This CDR3 is 16 amino acids long. CDR3 in DNA: TGTGCCAGCAGCTCCATATCCGGACAGGGCCCGGGGACCCAGTACTTC. It translates to CASSSISGQGPGTQYF. The full variable domain, in which reference TRBV7-2 and TRBJ2-5 provide the parts outside the CDR3, is GAGVSQSPSNKVTEKGKDVELRCDPISGHTALYWYRQSLGQGLEFLIYFQGNSAPDKSGLPSDRFSAERTGGSVSTLTIQRTQQEDSAVYLCASSSISGQGPGTQYFGPGTRLLVL.

The chain has TRBV19 and TRBJ2-1; 8 bases map to TRBD2. Trimming removed 4 bases from V and 6 bases from J; junction bases left unmatched: 11. CDR1 is LNHDA, CDR2 SQIVND, per germline (reference sequence). The CDR3 totals 16 residues. CDR3 region: CASSREPGGRANEQFF. The CDR3 region has the DNA TGTGCCAGTAGTAGAGAGCCGGGGGGGAGGGCCAATGAGCAGTTCTTC.

The V call is TRBV5-1, the J call TRBJ2-2, with 8 nucleotides matching TRBD1. V was clipped by 7 bases and J by 0 bases; unmatched bases: 8. In germline, CDR1 is SGHRS, CDR2 YFSETQ. The CDR3 length is 16 residues. The CDR3 spells CASQLTGGPNTGELFF. The CDR3 DNA follows: TGCGCCAGCCAGCTCACAGGGGGGCCGAACACCGGGGAGCTGTTTTTT.

The V call is TRBV5-1, the J call TRBJ1-3, with 7 bases that match TRBD1. V gave up 0 bases and J gave up 2 bases; unmatched junction bases: 5. The germline V gene encodes CDR1 SGHRS and CDR2 YFSETQ. The CDR3 is 16 amino acids. CDR3 DNA sequence: TGCGCCAGCAGCTTGGCCGTCCAGGGGGCTGGAAACACCATATATTTT. Its protein is CASSLAVQGAGNTIYF. Full variable domain (missing parts from reference TRBV5-1 and TRBJ1-3): KAGVTQTPRYLIKTRGQQVTLSCSPISGHRSVSWYQQTPGQGLQFLFEYFSETQRNKGNFPGRFSGRQFSNSRSEMNVSTLELGDSALYLCASSLAVQGAGNTIYFGEGSWLTVV.

This rearrangement joins TRBV7-2 to TRBJ2-7, with TRBD1 matching 10 bases. Losses at the gene ends were 3 bases for V and 2 bases for J; bases not matched to a gene: 4. This CDR3 spans 15 amino acids. CDR1 and CDR2 from the germline V gene are SGHTA and FQGNSA. In nucleotides, the CDR3 is TGTGCCAGCAGCTTGTCCGGGACAGGGGCCTACGAGCAGTACTTC. Protein: CASSLSGTGAYEQYF.

This rearrangement joins TRBV2 to TRBJ2-1; a possible D gene is TRBD2 (5 bases). Trimming took 6 bases from V and 13 from J, leaving 13 bases between them. This CDR3 comprises 11 residues. Germline V gives CDR1 SNHLY, CDR2 FYNNEI. The CDR3 sequence is CASREVGKQFF. The CDR3 DNA is TGTGCCAGCAGGGAGGTCGGGAAACAGTTCTTC.

The rearrangement joins TRBV5-4 to TRBJ2-1; D might be TRBD2 (6 bases). The CDR3 sequence is 15 residues long. Germline values: CDR1 SGHNT, CDR2 YYREEE (reference sequence). Trimming removed 7 bases from V and 0 bases from J, with 14 bases in between. The CDR3 bases are TGTGCCAGCGACGGGGGACCGAGCTCCTACAATGAGCAGTTCTTC. It codes for CASDGGPSSYNEQFF.

The chain has TRBV9 and TRBJ2-7; 9 positions agree with TRBD1. The germline V gene encodes CDR1 SGDLS and CDR2 YYNGEE. This CDR3 is built from 14 residues. The ends lost 3 bases at V and 2 bases at J; junction bases unmatched: 3. Here the CDR3 DNA reads TGTGCCAGCAGCGAACGACAGGGGGCCTACGAGCAGTACTTC. The encoded protein is CASSERQGAYEQYF.